The sequence of this TCR beta chain was determined in a study of T cell changes during pregnancy in multiple sclerosis. From germline, CDR1 is SGHNT and CDR2 YYREEE (reference sequence). V shed 3 bases, J shed 6 bases, and the junction held 4 bases outside the gene matches. There are 15 residues in the CDR3. Some clones are missing from TCRdb's copy, which holds only in-frame ones; the method was immunoSEQ multiplex PCR. The sample consists of some 80,000 clones, roughly 92% of them appearing once. The sequence came from a female donor with multiple sclerosis, enrolled in a pregnancy study. The sample in question was peripheral blood, obtained in the first trimester of pregnancy. The chain couples TRBV5-4 to TRBJ1-6; 9 nucleotides align to TRBD1. As DNA, the CDR3 is TGTGCCAGCAGCTCGAACAGGGGGCTTAATTCACCCCTCCACTTT. The encoded protein is CASSSNRGLNSPLHF.